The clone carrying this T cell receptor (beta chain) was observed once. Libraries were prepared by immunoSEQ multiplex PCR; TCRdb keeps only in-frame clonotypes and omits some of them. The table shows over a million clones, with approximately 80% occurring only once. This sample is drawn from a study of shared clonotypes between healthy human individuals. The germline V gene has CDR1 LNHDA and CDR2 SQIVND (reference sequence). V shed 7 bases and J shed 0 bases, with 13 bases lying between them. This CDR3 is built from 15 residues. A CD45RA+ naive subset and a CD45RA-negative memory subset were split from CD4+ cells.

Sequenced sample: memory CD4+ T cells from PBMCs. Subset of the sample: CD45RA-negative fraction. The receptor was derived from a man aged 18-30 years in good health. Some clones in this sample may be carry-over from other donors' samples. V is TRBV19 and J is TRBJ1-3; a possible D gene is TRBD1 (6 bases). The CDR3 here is CASTPDRTSGNTIYF. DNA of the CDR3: TGTGCCAGTACCCCAGACAGGACCTCTGGAAACACCATATATTTT.